This T cell receptor (beta chain) was sequenced in a study of cytomegalovirus exposure and HLA in healthy donors. Overall study results and limits: Exclusion as indistinguishable affected some V segments, including TRBV6-2 and TRBV6-3. DRB1 had the most TCR associations and HLA-C the fewest, a later analysis found, with rates varying by HLA locus. In vitro work confirmed that three CMV-associated chains recognize CMV antigens.

CDR1 and CDR2 (germline): SGHVS, FQNEAQ. CDR3 length: 16 amino acids. V shed 2 bases and J 3 bases; nucleotides not matched to a gene: 8. A word on this clone: The antigen is unknown.

This PCR relied on a set of 60 Vbeta primers and 13 Jbeta primers. TCRdb keeps only in-frame clones here, not all; method: immunoSEQ multiplex PCR. The data hold about 170,000 clones, with roughly 80% observed a single time. The J gene is TRBJ2-7, the V gene TRBV7-8; 9 bases line up with TRBD1. The specimen was PBMCs. The receptor was isolated from a woman aged 18 to 35 in good health and CMV-seronegative. The DNA of the CDR3 is TGTGCCAGCAGCTTACCGAAGACAGGGGGAAGCTACGAGCAGTACTTC. Amino acid sequence: CASSLPKTGGSYEQYF.